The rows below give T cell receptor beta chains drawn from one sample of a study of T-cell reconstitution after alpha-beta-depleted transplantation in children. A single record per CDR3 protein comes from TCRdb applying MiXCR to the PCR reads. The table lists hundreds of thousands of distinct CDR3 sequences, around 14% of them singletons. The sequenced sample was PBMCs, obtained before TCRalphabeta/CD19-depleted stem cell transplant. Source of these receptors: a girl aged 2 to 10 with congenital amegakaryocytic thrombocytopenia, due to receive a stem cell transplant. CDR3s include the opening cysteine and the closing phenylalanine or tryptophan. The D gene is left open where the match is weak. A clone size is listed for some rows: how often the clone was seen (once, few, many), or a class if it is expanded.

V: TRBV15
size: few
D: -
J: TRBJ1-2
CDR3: CATSRWEAYGYTF
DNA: TGTGCCACCAGCAGATGGGAAGCCTATGGCTACACCTTC

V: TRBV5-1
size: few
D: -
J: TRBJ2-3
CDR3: CASSARTPTFTQYF
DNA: TGCGCCAGCAGCGCGAGGACTCCAACCTTTACGCAGTATTTT

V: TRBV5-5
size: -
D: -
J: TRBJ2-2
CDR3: CASSLRAGETGELFF
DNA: TGTGCCAGCAGCTTGAGGGCAGGGGAAACCGGGGAGCTGTTTTTT

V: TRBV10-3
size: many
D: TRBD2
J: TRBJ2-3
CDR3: CAIRPTSGRADTQYF
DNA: TGTGCCATCAGGCCGACTAGCGGGAGAGCAGATACGCAGTATTTT

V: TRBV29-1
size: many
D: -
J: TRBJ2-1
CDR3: CSVEATSEQFF
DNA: TGCAGCGTTGAGGCGACGTCTGAGCAGTTCTTC

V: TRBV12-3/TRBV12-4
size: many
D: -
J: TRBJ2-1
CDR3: CASSRGPIISYNEQFF
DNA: TGTGCCAGCAGCCGGGGACCTATAATTTCCTACAATGAGCAGTTCTTC

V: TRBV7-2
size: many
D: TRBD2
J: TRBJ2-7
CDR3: CASSLITSGTYEQYF
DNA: TGTGCCAGCAGCCTAATAACTAGCGGGACCTACGAGCAGTACTTC

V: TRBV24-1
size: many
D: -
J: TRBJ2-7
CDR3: CATSDARLIYEQYF
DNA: TGTGCCACCAGTGACGCGCGACTAATCTACGAGCAGTACTTC

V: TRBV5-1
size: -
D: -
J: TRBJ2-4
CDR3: CASSPDSHLVAKNIQYF
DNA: TGCGCCAGCAGTCCCGACAGCCACCTAGTAGCCAAAAACATTCAGTACTTC

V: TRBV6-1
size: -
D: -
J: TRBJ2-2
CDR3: CASSRDLNTGELFF
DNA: TGTGCCAGCAGCCGGGACTTAAACACCGGGGAGCTGTTTTTT

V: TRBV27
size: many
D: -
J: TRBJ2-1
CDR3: CASSADLEGSYNEQFF
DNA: TGTGCCAGCAGTGCCGACCTAGAGGGCTCCTACAATGAGCAGTTCTTC

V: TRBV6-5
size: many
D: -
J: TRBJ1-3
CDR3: CASSYSSSFGNTIYF
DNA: TGTGCCAGCAGTTACTCGAGTAGTTTTGGAAACACCATATATTTT

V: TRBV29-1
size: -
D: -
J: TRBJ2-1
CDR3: CSWGVYNEQFF
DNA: TGCAGCTGGGGGGTTTACAATGAGCAGTTCTTC

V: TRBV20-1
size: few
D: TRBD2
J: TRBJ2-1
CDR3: CCARARLAATYNEQFF
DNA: TGCTGTGCTAGAGCGAGACTAGCGGCTACCTACAATGAGCAGTTCTTC

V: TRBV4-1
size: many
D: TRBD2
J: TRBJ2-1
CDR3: CASSFRLAGYNEQFF
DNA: TGCGCCAGCAGCTTCCGACTAGCGGGTTACAATGAGCAGTTCTTC

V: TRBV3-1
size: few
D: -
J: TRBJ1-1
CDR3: CASSRSGDTEAFF
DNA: TGTGCCAGCAGCCGGTCGGGAGACACTGAAGCTTTCTTT

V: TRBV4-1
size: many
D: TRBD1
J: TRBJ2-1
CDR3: CASSQDPGQVIINEQFF
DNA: TGCGCCAGCAGCCAAGATCCCGGACAGGTTATTATAAATGAGCAGTTCTTC

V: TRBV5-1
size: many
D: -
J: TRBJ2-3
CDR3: CASSYGTMEDTQYF
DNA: TGCGCCAGCAGCTATGGGACAATGGAAGATACGCAGTATTTT

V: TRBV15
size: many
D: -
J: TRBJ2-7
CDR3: CATSRGLDSYEQYF
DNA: TGTGCCACCAGCAGAGGACTCGACTCCTACGAGCAGTACTTC

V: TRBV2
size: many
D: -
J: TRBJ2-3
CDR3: CASSSAGLTDTQYF
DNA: TGTGCCAGCAGCTCCGCGGGCCTCACAGATACGCAGTATTTT

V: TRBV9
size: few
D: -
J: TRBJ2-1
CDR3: CASSVNTGGVLAGEFNEQFF
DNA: TGTGCCAGCAGCGTTAACACAGGGGGCGTTCTAGCGGGAGAGTTCAATGAGCAGTTCTTC

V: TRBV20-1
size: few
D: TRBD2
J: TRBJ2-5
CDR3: CSAFLAAGEGPETQYF
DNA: TGCAGTGCCTTCCTCGCGGCGGGAGAGGGGCCAGAGACCCAGTACTTC

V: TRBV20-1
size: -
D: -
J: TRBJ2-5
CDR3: CSAIRGNSQETQYF
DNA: TGCAGTGCTATTCGAGGGAACAGCCAAGAGACCCAGTACTTC

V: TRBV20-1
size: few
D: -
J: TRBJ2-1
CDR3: CSGAGYNEQFF
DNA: TGCAGTGGGGCGGGGTACAATGAGCAGTTCTTC

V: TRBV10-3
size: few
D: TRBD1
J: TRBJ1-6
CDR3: CAISESRGQGQAPLHF
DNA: TGTGCCATCAGCGAGAGCCGAGGACAGGGTCAGGCACCCCTCCACTTT

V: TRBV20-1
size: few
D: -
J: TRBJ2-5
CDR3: CSARDRAGAQETQYF
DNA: TGCAGTGCTAGAGACCGGGCAGGAGCTCAAGAGACCCAGTACTTC

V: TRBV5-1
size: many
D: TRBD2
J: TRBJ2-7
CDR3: CASSLGGGAQYDYEQYF
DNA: TGCGCCAGCAGCCTGGGCGGGGGAGCTCAGTATGACTACGAGCAGTACTTC

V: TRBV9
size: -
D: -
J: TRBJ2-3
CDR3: CASSVGPSPTDTQYF
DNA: TGTGCCAGCAGCGTAGGCCCGAGTCCCACAGATACGCAGTATTTT

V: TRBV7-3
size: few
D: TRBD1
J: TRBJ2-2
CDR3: CASSLTRTGAGTGELFF
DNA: TGTGCCAGCAGCTTAACGCGGACAGGGGCGGGGACCGGGGAGCTGTTTTTT

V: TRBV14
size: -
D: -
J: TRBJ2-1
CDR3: CASSADYGTGQGNEQFF
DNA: TGTGCCAGCAGCGCGGACTACGGGACCGGCCAGGGGAATGAGCAGTTCTTC

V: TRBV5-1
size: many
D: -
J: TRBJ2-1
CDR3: CASSLLDTNEQFF
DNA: TGCGCCAGCAGCTTGCTAGACACGAATGAGCAGTTCTTC

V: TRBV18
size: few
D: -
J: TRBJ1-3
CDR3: CASSPRREPGNTIYF
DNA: TGTGCCAGCTCACCACGTAGGGAGCCTGGAAACACCATATATTTT

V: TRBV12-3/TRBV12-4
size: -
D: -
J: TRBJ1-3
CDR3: CASSLLGDTIYF
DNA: TGTGCCAGCAGTTTATTGGGGGACACCATATATTTT

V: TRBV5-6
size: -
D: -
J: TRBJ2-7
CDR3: CASSLTGKRYEQYF
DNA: TGTGCCAGCAGCCTCACAGGGAAGCGCTACGAGCAGTACTTC

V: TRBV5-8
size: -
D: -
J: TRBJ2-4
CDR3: CAAVPRLLNLAKNIQYF
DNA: TGTGCCGCTGTACCCAGGCTCCTCAACTTAGCCAAAAACATTCAGTACTTC

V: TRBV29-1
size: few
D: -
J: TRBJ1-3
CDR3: CSVIQRGDGNTIYF
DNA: TGCAGCGTTATCCAGCGGGGCGACGGAAACACCATATATTTT

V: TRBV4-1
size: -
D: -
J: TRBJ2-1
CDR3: CASSQDPLVRYNEQFF
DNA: TGCGCCAGCAGCCAAGACCCTCTAGTTCGGTACAATGAGCAGTTCTTC

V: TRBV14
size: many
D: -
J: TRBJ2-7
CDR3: CASSQRHEQYF
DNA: TGTGCCAGCAGCCAGCGCCACGAGCAGTACTTC

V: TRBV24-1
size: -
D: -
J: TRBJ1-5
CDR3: CATMLVLVNSNQPQHF
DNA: TGTGCCACCATGTTGGTTTTGGTAAATAGCAATCAGCCCCAGCATTTT

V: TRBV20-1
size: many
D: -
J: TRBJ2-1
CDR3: CSARIGYNEQFF
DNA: TGCAGTGCTAGAATAGGTTACAATGAGCAGTTCTTC

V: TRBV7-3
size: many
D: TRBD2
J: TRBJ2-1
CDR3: CASSPYYSAGLAGPEQFF
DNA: TGTGCCAGCAGCCCTTACTATTCCGCCGGACTAGCGGGGCCTGAGCAGTTCTTC